These T cell receptor beta chains were read from a single sample in a study of blood T cell repertoires in COVID-19. Clones were sequenced by immunoSEQ multiplex PCR, and TCRdb holds only the in-frame ones, with some missing. The table records approximately 200,000 clones, 80% of them present only once. Input material: peripheral blood. Receptors originate from a human donor in a cohort sampled during active COVID-19. CDR3s include the opening cysteine and the closing phenylalanine or tryptophan. The D gene is left open where the match is weak. Clone size, where shown, is once, few, many, or a class for clones that have expanded.

j_call | clone_size | d_call | v_call | cdr3_nt | cdr3_aa
TRBJ1-1 | - | - | TRBV6-6 | TGTGCCAGCACGGAATCGGGACATTTGAACACTGAAGCTTTCTTT | CASTESGHLNTEAFF
TRBJ2-7 | - | TRBD2 | TRBV9 | TGTGCCAGCAGTCCTGGACTAGCGCTTAGATACGAGCAGTACTTC | CASSPGLALRYEQYF
TRBJ2-1 | - | - | TRBV4-1 | TGCGCCAGCAGCCTCATAGCATCATCCTACAATGAGCAGTTCTTC | CASSLIASSYNEQFF
TRBJ2-3 | - | TRBD1 | TRBV5-1 | TGCGCCAGCAGCTTGGCGGGACAGGGGAGCAACCCTCCCACAGATACGCAGTATTTT | CASSLAGQGSNPPTDTQYF
TRBJ2-7 | - | - | TRBV28 | TGTGCCAGCAGTCCGACTAGAAACGAGCAGTACTTC | CASSPTRNEQYF
TRBJ1-1 | - | TRBD1 | TRBV6-1 | TGTGCCAGCAGTGAAAACAGGGGGACGACTGAAGCTTTCTTT | CASSENRGTTEAFF
TRBJ2-2 | - | - | TRBV24-1 | TGTGCCACCAGTGAAGTAAGGGGGGGGCGCTTGAACACCGGGGAGCTGTTTTTT | CATSEVRGGRLNTGELFF
TRBJ1-2 | - | - | TRBV12-3/TRBV12-4 | TGTGCCAGCAGTCCAGGGGTCTATGGCTACACCTTC | CASSPGVYGYTF
TRBJ1-2 | - | - | TRBV15 | TGTGCCACCAGCAGAGATCGGGGAGGGTGGTATGGCTACACCTTC | CATSRDRGGWYGYTF
TRBJ2-7 | - | - | TRBV15 | TGTGCCACCAGCCACGTACTTCCAGGTCCTGACGAGCAGTACTTC | CATSHVLPGPDEQYF
TRBJ2-1 | - | TRBD2 | TRBV6-5 | TGTGCCAGCAGTTACGCCGGGACTAGCGGGAGCTATGAGCAGTTCTTC | CASSYAGTSGSYEQFF
TRBJ2-7 | - | TRBD2 | TRBV7-9 | TGTGCCAGCAGCGGGCAGCGGGAGCCCTACGAGCAGTACTTC | CASSGQREPYEQYF
TRBJ2-3 | few | - | TRBV7-2 | TGTGCCAGCAGGGGGCGGGATACGCAGTATTTT | CASRGRDTQYF
TRBJ1-5 | - | - | TRBV21-1 | TGTGCCAGCAGCAAATCCCCCAGAAATCAGCCCCAGCATTTT | CASSKSPRNQPQHF
TRBJ1-4 | - | - | TRBV18 | TGTGCCAGCTCCCCCTCCGCGGGGGTTAATGAAAAACTGTTTTTT | CASSPSAGVNEKLFF
TRBJ1-6 | - | TRBD1 | TRBV2 | TGTGCCAGGGGACAGGGGGGAGGTAATTCACCCCTCCACTTT | CARGQGGGNSPLHF
TRBJ2-1 | - | TRBD2 | TRBV19 | TGTGCCAGCTCCCGGACTAGCGGGAGCTACAATGAGCAGTTCTTC | CASSRTSGSYNEQFF
TRBJ1-2 | - | TRBD1 | TRBV6-2/TRBV6-3 | TGTGCCAGCAGTTCACACCAGACAGGGCTTAACTATGGCTACACCTTC | CASSSHQTGLNYGYTF
TRBJ2-7 | - | - | TRBV6-1 | TGTGCCAGCAGTGAAGGAGGCGTCTACGAGCAGTACTTC | CASSEGGVYEQYF
TRBJ1-2 | few | - | TRBV6-1 | TGTGCCAGCAGTGAAAGGGGCACGGTCTATGGCTACACCTTC | CASSERGTVYGYTF
TRBJ2-1 | once | TRBD2 | TRBV27 | TGTGCCAGCAGGACTCGTCGGGAGGGGCCCTACAATGAGCAGTTCTTC | CASRTRREGPYNEQFF
TRBJ1-5 | - | - | TRBV5-1 | TGCGCCAGCAGGTCAGGGGATAGCAATCAGCCCCAGCATTTT | CASRSGDSNQPQHF
TRBJ1-1 | - | TRBD1 | TRBV12-3/TRBV12-4 | TGTGCCAGCAGCCTCAGGGGACAGACTGAAGCTTTCTTT | CASSLRGQTEAFF
TRBJ1-2 | - | - | TRBV24-1 | TGTGCCACCAGTGATTCGGGGGGCTATGGCTACACCTTC | CATSDSGGYGYTF
TRBJ1-1 | once | - | TRBV28 | TGTGCCAGCTGGGAAAGCGGGTTGAACACTGAAGCTTTCTTT | CASWESGLNTEAFF
TRBJ2-3 | - | TRBD2 | TRBV14 | TGTGCCAGCAGCCATGAAGCGGGAGGTCCAGATACGCAGTATTTT | CASSHEAGGPDTQYF
TRBJ2-7 | - | TRBD1 | TRBV18 | TGTGCCAGCTCACCTGACAGGGCCAAGCAGTACTTC | CASSPDRAKQYF
TRBJ1-2 | - | - | TRBV6-5 | TGTGCCAGCTTTGAGGGTGGCTACACCTTC | CASFEGGYTF
TRBJ2-1 | - | TRBD2 | TRBV5-4 | TGTGCCAGCAAAAGGCTAGCGGGATCCTACAATGAGCAGTTCTTC | CASKRLAGSYNEQFF
TRBJ1-6 | - | - | TRBV4-2 | TGTGCCAGCAGCCAAGTTCGGGATAATTCACCCCTCCACTTT | CASSQVRDNSPLHF
TRBJ2-7 | - | TRBD2 | TRBV3-1/TRBV3-2 | TGTGCCAGCAGCCAAGTGGGCGGCGGGAGTGGGTACGAGCAGTACTTC | CASSQVGGGSGYEQYF
TRBJ1-2 | - | - | TRBV21-1 | TGTGCCAGCAGCAACGAAGACAGTTTCCCGCCGGCTAACTATGGCTACACCTTC | CASSNEDSFPPANYGYTF
TRBJ2-2 | few | - | TRBV9 | TGTGCCAGCAGCACCCGGACAACGAACACCGGGGAGCTGTTTTTT | CASSTRTTNTGELFF
TRBJ2-3 | - | - | TRBV5-4 | TGTGCCAGCAGCTTGGAACCACTCAGGACTAGCACAGATACGCAGTATTTT | CASSLEPLRTSTDTQYF
TRBJ2-7 | - | TRBD2 | TRBV28 | TGTGCCAGCAGGCTTAGCGGGGTCTCCTACGAGCAGTACTTC | CASRLSGVSYEQYF
TRBJ1-1 | - | TRBD1 | TRBV5-6 | TGTGCCAGCAGCCCCGAAGGGACAGGGATGAACACTGAAGCTTTCTTT | CASSPEGTGMNTEAFF
TRBJ1-6 | - | - | TRBV6-5 | TGTGCCAGCCGCGGGACTGCCATTTATAATTCACCCCTCCACTTT | CASRGTAIYNSPLHF
TRBJ2-7 | few | - | TRBV30 | TGTGCCTGGAGTGTACTCGTGGGGGCCGGGGAGCAGTACTTC | CAWSVLVGAGEQYF